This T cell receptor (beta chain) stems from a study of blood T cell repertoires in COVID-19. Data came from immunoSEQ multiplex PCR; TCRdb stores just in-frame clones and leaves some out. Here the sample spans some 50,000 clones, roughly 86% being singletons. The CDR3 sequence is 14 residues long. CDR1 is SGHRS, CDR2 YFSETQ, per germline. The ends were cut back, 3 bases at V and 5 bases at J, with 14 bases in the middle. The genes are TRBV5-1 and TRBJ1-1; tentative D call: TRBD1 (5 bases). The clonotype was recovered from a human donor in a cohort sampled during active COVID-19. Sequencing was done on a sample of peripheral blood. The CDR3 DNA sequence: TGCGCCAGCAGCTCCTCAGGGTGGGAAACTGAAGCTTTCTTT. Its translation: CASSSSGWETEAFF. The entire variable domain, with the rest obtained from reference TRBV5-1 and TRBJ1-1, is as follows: KAGVTQTPRYLIKTRGQQVTLSCSPISGHRSVSWYQQTPGQGLQFLFEYFSETQRNKGNFPGRFSGRQFSNSRSEMNVSTLELGDSALYLCASSSSGWETEAFFGQGTRLTVV.